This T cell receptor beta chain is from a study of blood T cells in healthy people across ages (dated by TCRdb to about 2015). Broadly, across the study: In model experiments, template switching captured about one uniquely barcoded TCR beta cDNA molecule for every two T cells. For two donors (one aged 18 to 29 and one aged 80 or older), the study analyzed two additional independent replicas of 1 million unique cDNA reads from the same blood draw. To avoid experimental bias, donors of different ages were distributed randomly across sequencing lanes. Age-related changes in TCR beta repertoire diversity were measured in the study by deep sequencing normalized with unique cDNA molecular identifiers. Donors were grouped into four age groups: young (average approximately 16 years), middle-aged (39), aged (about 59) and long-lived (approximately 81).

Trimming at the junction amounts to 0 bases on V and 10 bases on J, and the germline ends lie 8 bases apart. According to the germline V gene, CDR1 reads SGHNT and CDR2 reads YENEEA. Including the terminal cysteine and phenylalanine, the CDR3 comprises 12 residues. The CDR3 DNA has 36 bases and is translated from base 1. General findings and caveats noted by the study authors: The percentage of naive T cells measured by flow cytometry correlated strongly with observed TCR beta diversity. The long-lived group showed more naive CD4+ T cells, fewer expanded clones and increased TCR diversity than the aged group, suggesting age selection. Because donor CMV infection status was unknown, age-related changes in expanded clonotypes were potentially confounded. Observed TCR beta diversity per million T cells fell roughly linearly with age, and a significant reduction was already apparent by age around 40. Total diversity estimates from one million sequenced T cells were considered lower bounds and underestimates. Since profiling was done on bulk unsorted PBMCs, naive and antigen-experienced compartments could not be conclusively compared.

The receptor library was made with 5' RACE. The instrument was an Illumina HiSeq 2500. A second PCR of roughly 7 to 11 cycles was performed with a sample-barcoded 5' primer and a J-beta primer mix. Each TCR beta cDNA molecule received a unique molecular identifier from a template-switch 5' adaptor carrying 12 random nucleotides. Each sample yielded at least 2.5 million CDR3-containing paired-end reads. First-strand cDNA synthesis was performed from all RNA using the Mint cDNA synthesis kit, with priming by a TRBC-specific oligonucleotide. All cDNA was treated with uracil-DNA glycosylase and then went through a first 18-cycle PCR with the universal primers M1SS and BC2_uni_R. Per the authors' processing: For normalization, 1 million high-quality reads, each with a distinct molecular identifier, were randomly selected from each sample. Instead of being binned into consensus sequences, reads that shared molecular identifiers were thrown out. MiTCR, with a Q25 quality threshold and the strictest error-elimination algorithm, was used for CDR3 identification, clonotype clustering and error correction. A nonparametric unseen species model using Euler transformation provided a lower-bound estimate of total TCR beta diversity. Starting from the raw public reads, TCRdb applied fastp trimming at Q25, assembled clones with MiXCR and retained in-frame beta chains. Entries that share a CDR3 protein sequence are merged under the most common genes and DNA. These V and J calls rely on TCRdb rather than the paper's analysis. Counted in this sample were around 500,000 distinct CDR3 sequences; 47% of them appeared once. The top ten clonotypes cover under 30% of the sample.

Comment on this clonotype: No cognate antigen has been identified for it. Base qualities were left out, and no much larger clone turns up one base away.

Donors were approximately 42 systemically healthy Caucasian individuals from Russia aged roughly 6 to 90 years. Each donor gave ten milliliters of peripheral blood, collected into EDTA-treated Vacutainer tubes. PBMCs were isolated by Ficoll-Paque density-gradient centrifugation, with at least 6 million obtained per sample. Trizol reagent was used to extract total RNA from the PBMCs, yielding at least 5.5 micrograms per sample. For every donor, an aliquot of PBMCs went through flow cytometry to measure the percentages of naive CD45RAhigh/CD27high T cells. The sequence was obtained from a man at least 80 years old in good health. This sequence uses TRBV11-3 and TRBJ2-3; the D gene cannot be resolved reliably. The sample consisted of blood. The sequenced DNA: TGTGCCAGCAGCTTAGATCCGGCTTCGCAGTATTTT. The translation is CASSLDPASQYF. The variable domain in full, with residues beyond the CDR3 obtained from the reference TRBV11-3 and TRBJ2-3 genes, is EAGVVQSPRYKIIEKKQPVAFWCNPISGHNTLYWYLQNLGQGPELLIRYENEEAVDDSQLPKDRFSAERLKGVDSTLKIQPAELGDSAVYLCASSLDPASQYFGPGTRLTVL.